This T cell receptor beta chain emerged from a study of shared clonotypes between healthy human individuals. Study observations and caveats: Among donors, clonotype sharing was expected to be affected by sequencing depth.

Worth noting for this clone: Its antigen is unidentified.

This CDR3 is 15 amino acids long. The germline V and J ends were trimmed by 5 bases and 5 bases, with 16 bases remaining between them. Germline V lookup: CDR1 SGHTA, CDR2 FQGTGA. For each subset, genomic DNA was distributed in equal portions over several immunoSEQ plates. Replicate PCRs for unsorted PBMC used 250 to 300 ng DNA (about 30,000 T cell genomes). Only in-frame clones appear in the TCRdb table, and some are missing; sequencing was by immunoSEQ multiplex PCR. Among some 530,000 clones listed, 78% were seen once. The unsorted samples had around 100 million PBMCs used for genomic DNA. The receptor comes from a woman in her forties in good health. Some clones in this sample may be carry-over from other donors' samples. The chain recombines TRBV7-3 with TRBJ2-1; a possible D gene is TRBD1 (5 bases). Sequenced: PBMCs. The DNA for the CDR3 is TGTGCCAGCAGCACCAGGCAGGGTGATGACAATGAGCAGTTCTTC. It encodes CASSTRQGDDNEQFF. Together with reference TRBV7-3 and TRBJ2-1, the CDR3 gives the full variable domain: GAGVSQTPSNKVTEKGKYVELRCDPISGHTALYWYRQSLGQGPEFLIYFQGTGAADDSGLPNDRFFAVRPEGSVSTLKIQRTERGDSAVYLCASSTRQGDDNEQFFGPGTRLTVL.